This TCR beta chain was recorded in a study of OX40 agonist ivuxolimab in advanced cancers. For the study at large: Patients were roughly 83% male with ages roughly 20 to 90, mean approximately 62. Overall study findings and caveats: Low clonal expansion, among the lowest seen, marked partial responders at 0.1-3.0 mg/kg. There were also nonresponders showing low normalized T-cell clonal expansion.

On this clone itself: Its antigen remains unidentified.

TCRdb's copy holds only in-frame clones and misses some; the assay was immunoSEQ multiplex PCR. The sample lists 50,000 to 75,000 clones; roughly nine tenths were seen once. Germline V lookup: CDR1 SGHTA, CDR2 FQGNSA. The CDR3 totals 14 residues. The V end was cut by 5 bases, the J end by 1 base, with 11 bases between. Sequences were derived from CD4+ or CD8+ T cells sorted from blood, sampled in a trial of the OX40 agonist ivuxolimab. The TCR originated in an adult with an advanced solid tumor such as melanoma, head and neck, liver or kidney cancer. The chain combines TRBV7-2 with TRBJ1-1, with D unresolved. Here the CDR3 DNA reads TGTGCCAGCAGCGTTGAGACCCCGAACACTGAAGCTTTCTTT. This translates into CASSVETPNTEAFF. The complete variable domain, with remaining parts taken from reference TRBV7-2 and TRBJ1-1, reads GAGVSQSPSNKVTEKGKDVELRCDPISGHTALYWYRQSLGQGLEFLIYFQGNSAPDKSGLPSDRFSAERTGGSVSTLTIQRTQQEDSAVYLCASSVETPNTEAFFGQGTRLTVV.